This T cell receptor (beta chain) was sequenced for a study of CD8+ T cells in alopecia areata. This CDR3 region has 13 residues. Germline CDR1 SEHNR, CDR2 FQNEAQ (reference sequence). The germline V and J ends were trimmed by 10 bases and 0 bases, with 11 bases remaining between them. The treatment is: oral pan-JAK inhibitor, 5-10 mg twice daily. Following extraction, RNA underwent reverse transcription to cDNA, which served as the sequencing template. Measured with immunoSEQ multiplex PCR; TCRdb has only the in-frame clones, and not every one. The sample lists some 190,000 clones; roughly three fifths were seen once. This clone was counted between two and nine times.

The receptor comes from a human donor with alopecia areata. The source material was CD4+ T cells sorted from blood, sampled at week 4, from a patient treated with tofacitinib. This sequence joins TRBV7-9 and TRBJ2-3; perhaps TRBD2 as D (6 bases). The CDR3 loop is CATLGGSTDTQYF. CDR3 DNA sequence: TGTGCCACCCTAGGAGGGAGCACAGATACGCAGTATTTT.